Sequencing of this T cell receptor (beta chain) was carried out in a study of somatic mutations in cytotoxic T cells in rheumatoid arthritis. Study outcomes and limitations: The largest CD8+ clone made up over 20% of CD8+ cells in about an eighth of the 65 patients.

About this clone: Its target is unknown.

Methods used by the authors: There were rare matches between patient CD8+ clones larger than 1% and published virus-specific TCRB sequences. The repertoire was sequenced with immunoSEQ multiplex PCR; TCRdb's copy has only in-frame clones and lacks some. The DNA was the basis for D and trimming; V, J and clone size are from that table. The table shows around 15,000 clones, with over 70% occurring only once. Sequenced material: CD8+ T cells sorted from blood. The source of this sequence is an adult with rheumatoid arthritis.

CDR3: CASGGNPDTQYF. The CDR3 DNA reads as TGTGCCAGCGGGGGGAATCCAGATACGCAGTATTTT. V is TRBV27 and J is TRBJ2-3; D is perhaps TRBD2 (6 bases). CDR3 length: 12 residues. Between the trimmed V and J ends, which lost 8 bases and 4 bases, there was a span of 10 bases. CDR1 and CDR2 (germline): MNHEY, SMNVEV (reference sequence).